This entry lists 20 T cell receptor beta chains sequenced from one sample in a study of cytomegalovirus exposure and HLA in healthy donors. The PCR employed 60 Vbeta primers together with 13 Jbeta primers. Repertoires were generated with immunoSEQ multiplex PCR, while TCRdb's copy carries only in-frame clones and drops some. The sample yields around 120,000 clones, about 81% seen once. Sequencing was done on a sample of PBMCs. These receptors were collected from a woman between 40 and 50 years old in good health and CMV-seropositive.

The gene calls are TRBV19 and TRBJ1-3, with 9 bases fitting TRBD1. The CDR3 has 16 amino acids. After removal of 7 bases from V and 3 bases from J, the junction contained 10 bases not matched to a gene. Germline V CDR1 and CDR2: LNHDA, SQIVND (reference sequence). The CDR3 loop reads CASMVVTGGHGNTIYF. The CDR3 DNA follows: TGTGCCAGTATGGTCGTTACAGGGGGCCATGGAAACACCATATATTTT.

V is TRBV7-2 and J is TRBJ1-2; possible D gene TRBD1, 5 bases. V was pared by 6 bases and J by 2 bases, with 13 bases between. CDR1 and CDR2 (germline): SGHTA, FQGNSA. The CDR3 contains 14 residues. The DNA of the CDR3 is TGTGCCAGCAGTCAAGGGGCCGGAAACTATGGCTACACCTTC. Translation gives CASSQGAGNYGYTF.

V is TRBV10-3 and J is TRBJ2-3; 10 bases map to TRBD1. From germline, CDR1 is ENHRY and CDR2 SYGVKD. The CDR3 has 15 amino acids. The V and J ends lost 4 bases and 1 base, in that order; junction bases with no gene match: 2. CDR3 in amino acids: CAISAGTGGTDTQYF. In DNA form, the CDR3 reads TGTGCCATCAGTGCCGGGACAGGGGGCACAGATACGCAGTATTTT.

In DNA form, the CDR3 reads TGTGCCACCAGCAGGGGGGGACAGGGGAACACTGAAGCTTTCTTT. Translated: CATSRGGQGNTEAFF. The V call is TRBV15, the J call TRBJ1-1, with 9 bases aligning to TRBD1. The CDR3 consists of 15 residues. The J segment lost 1 base and the V segment lost 3 bases, leaving 3 bases of the junction unmatched. Germline CDR1 LNHNV, CDR2 YYDKDF (reference sequence).

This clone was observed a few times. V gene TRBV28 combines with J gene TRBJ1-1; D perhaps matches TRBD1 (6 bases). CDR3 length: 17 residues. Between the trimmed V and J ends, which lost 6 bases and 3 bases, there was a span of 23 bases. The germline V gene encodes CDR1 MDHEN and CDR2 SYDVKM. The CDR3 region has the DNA TGTGCCAGCAGAGGGCCCAGCAGGGGTGGGGGGGACACTGAAGCTTTCTTT. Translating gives CASRGPSRGGGDTEAFF.

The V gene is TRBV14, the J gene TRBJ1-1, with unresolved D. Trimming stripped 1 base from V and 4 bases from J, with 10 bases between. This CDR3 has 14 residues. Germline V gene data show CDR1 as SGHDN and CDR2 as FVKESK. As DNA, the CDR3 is TGTGCCAGCAGCCAAGTGCGGGGAGGCACTGAAGCTTTCTTT. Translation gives CASSQVRGGTEAFF.

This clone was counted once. The CDR3 is CASSSGTYQETQYF. In DNA form, the CDR3 reads TGCGCCAGCAGCTCCGGGACATACCAAGAGACCCAGTACTTC. The chain combines TRBV5-1 with TRBJ2-5; D possibly corresponds to TRBD1 (6 bases). V dropped 3 bases and J dropped 0 bases, with 9 bases sitting between them. CDR1 and CDR2 from the germline V gene are SGHRS and YFSETQ. CDR3 length: 14 amino acids.

The CDR3 region has the DNA TGCGCCAGCAGTGTCCAGCGGAACAACAATGAGCAGTTCTTC. This codes for CASSVQRNNNEQFF. This rearrangement joins TRBV10-2 to TRBJ2-1; perhaps TRBD2 as D (5 bases). Trimming removed 4 bases at V and 5 bases at J, with 12 bases between. Germline V gene data show CDR1 as WSHSY and CDR2 as SAAADI. The CDR3 loop spans 14 amino acids.

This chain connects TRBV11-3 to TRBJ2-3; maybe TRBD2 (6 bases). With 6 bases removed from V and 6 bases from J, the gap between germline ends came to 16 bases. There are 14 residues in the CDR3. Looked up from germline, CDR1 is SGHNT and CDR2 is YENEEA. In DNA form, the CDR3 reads TGTGCCAGCAGTTTTACGGGACTCTCGGATACGCAGTATTTT. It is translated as CASSFTGLSDTQYF.

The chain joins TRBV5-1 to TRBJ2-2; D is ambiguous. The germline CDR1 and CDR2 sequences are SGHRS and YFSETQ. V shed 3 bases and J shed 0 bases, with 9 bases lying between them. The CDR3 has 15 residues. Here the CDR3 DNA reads TGCGCCAGCAGCTCCGGAGCCCCGAACACCGGGGAGCTGTTTTTT. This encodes CASSSGAPNTGELFF. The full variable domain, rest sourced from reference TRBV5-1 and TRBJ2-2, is KAGVTQTPRYLIKTRGQQVTLSCSPISGHRSVSWYQQTPGQGLQFLFEYFSETQRNKGNFPGRFSGRQFSNSRSEMNVSTLELGDSALYLCASSSGAPNTGELFFGEGSRLTVL.

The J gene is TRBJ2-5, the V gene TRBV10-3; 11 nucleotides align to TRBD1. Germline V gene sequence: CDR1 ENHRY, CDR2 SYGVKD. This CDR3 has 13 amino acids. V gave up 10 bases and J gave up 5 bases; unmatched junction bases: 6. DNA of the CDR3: TGTGCCACGCGGACAGGGGGCTTCGAGACCCAGTACTTC. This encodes CATRTGGFETQYF.

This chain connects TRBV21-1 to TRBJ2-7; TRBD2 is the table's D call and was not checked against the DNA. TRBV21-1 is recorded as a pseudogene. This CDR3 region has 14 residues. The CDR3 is CASRTAGQKYEQYF. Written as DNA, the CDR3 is TGTGCCAGCAGAACAGCGGGCCAGAAATACGAGCAGTACTTC.

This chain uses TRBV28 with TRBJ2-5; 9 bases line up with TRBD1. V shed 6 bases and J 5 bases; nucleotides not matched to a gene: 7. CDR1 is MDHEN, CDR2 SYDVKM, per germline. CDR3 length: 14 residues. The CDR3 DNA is TGTGCCAGCAGACCTTACGGGACAGGGGAGACCCAGTACTTC. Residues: CASRPYGTGETQYF.

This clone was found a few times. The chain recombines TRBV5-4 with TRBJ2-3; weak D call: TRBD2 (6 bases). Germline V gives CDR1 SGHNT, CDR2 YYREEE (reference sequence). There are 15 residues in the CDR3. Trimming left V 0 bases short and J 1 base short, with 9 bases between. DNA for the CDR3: TGTGCCAGCAGCTTGGGCGGGGTCCGCACAGATACGCAGTATTTT. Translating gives CASSLGGVRTDTQYF.

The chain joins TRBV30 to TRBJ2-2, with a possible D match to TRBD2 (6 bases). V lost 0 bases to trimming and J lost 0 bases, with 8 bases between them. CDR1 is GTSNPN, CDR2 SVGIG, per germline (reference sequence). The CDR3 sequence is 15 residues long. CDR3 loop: CAWSVSGANTGELFF. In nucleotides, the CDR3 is TGTGCCTGGAGTGTTAGCGGCGCGAACACCGGGGAGCTGTTTTTT.

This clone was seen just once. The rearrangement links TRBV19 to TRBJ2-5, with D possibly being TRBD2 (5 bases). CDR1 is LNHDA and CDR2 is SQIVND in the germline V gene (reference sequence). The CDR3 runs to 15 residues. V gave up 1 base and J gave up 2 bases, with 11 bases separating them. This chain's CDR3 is CASSIVAGYQETQYF. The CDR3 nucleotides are TGTGCCAGTAGTATAGTGGCGGGTTATCAAGAGACCCAGTACTTC.

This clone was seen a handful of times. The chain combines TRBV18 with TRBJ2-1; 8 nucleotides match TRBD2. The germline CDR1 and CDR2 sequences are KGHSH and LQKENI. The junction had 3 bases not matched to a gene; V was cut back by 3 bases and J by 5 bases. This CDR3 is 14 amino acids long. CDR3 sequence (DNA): TGTGCCAGCTCACCCGGGACTAGTAACAATGAGCAGTTCTTC. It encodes CASSPGTSNNEQFF.

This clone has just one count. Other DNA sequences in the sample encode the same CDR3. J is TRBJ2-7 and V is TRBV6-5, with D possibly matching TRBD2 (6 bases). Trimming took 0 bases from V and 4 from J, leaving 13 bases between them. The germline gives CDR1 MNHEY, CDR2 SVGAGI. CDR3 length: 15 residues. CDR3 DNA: TGTGCCAGCAGTTACTCGGGGGGACTCGGATACGAGCAGTACTTC. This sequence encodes CASSYSGGLGYEQYF.

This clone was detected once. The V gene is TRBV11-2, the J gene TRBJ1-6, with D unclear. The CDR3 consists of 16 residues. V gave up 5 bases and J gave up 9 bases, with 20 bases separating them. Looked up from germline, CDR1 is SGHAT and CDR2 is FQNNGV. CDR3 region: CASSPIIGVSPSPLHF. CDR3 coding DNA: TGTGCCAGCAGCCCAATCATCGGGGTAAGCCCTTCACCCCTCCACTTT. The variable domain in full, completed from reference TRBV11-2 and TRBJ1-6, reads EAGVAQSPRYKIIEKRQSVAFWCNPISGHATLYWYQQILGQGPKLLIQFQNNGVVDDSQLPKDRFSAERLKGVDSTLKIQPAKLEDSAVYLCASSPIIGVSPSPLHFGNGTRLTVT.

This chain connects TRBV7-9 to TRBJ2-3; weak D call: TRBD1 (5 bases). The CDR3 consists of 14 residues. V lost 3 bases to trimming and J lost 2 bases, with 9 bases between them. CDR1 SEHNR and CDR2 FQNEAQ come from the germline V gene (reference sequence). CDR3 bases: TGTGCCAGCAGCTTTCGACAGACCACAGATACGCAGTATTTT. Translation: CASSFRQTTDTQYF.